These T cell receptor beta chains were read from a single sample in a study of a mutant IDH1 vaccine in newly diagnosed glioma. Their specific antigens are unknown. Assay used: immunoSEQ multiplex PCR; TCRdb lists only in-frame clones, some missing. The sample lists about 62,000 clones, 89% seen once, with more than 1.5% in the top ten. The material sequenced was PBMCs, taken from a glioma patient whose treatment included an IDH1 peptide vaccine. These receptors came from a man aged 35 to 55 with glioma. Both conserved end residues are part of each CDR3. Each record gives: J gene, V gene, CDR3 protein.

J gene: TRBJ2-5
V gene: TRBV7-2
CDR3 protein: CASSFSGQETQYF

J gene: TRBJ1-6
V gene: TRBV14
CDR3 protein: CASSQQYNSPLHF

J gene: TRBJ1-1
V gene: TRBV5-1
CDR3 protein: CASSWGRGPGEAFF

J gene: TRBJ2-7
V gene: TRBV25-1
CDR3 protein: CASDEGTGLIYEQYF

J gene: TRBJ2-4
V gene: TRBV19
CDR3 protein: CASSPPTGSGAKNIQYF

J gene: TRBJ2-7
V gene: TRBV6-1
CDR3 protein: CASSEGAGESYEQYF

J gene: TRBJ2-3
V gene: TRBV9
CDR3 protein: CASSGGGLGSTDTQYF

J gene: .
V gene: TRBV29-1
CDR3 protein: CSVGTGGYEQYF

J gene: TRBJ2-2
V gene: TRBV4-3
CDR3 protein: CASSPLAGAGLTGELFF

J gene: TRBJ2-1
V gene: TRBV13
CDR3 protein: CASSLDGRGPYNEQFF

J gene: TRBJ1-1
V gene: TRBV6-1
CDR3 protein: CAIDDPSEVNTEAFF

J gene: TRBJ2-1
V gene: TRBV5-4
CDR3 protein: CASSPRTDYNEQFF

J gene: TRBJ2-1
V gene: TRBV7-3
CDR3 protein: CASSFQPRSYNEQFF

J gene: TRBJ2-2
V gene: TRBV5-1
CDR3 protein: CASSLSAGANTGELFF

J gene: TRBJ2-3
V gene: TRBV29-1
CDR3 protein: CSVSGDTDTQYF

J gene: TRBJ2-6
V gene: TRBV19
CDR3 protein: CASTSRQGSGANVLTF

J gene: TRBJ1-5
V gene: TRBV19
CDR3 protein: CASTMRTAYSNQPQHF

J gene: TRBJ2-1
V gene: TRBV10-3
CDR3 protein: CAISDRGLYNEQFF

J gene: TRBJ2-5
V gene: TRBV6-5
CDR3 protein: CASSYSRRTVETQYF

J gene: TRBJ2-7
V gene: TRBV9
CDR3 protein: CASSPGARYEQYF

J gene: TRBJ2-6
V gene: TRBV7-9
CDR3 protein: CASSTRPRQGSGANVLTF

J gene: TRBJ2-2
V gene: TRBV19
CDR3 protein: CASSPSGQGNTGELFF

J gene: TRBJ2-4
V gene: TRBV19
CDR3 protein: CASSIDGGQGAKNIQYF

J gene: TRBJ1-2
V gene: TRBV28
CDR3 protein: CASNGGDYGYTF

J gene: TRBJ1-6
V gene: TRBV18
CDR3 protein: CASSPRDRGSPLHF

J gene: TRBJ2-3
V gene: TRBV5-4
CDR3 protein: CASSPPIGASTQYF

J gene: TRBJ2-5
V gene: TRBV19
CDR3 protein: CASSSQALGETQYF

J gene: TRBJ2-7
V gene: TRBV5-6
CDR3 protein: CASSPRLAGAVEQYF

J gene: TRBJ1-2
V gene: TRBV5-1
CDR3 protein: CASSLADGDGDGYTF

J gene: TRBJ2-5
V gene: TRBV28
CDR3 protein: CASSLRGTGGSRETQYF

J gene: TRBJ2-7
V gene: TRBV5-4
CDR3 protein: CASSSGGQGVSYEQYF